The clone carrying this TCR beta chain showed up just a few times. The antigen is undetermined. The CDR3 is made up of 15 amino acids. V was shortened by 3 bases and J by 4 bases, with 12 bases between the two germline ends. Germline lookup yields CDR1 SNHLY and CDR2 FYNNEI. The data derive from a study of early T cells in non-severe SARS-CoV-2 infection. General study results and limits: There was a bias toward anti-spike CD8 responses in VDJdb matching, which missed private and CD4 specificities.

TCRdb recomputed calls from the 5' RACE reads with MiXCR, one row per CDR3 protein. Of fewer than 75,000 distinct CDR3 sequences in the sample, roughly a fifth were seen once. This TCR derives from an adult who was a healthcare worker with PCR-confirmed SARS-CoV-2 infection or an uninfected control (not recorded which). The chain couples TRBV2 to TRBJ2-2; D not certain. The starting material was whole blood, obtained at baseline. CDR3 DNA sequence: TGTGCCAGCAGTGACACCTACCTATTCACCGGGGAGCTGTTTTTT. It codes for CASSDTYLFTGELFF.